This T cell receptor beta chain originates from a study of T cells in Graves' hyperthyroidism and ophthalmopathy (dated 2019 in TCRdb). Regarding the complete study: Peripheral blood samples were taken at the time of initial diagnosis, prior to any treatment. The 85 to 100 discovery patients were randomly split 7:3 into training and test sets. Whether ophthalmopathy could be predicted prospectively was tested in an independent validation cohort made up of 18 to 20 hyperthyroidism patients plus 17 patients who later progressed to ophthalmopathy. Following sampling, methimazole starting at 30 mg daily was given to hyperthyroidism patients, and high-dose intravenous methylprednisolone was given to ophthalmopathy patients. TCR V-J signatures able to tell the groups apart were searched for in a discovery cohort of about a hundred patients, of whom over 40 had Graves' ophthalmopathy and about 60 had stable Graves' hyperthyroidism. In addition, the study compared T-cell repertoires in thyroid tissue and in blood from 6 or 7 Graves' hyperthyroidism patients. The paper reports TCR Vbeta CDR3 sequencing of some 140 peripheral blood samples: approximately 41 ophthalmopathy, roughly 74 hyperthyroidism and some 17 progressor patients.

The germline V gene encodes CDR1 SGDLS and CDR2 YYNGEE. From V the trimming removes 0 bases and from J it removes 5 bases, while the gene matches leave 6 bases of the junction unaccounted for. Including cysteine and phenylalanine, the CDR3 has 16 amino acids. Left in the record is the CDR3 DNA by itself, 48 bases read in frame from the first base. Broad study findings and their caveats: No statistical method was used to set the sample size in advance, and investigators knew the group allocation. A 13 V-J signature model separated ophthalmopathy from stable hyperthyroidism, with roughly 88% sensitivity and around 84% specificity in cross-validation and 80%/75% in testing. Most expanded thyroid clonotypes (frequency above 0.001) were also detected in blood, suggesting blood repertoires may reflect thyroid immune responses. In validation, progression to ophthalmopathy was predicted by the model with nearly 71% sensitivity and under 85% specificity, a median of about 6.8 months before onset.

In its sample, this clonotype was seen many times. Which antigen it targets is not known. No clone much larger than this one lies a single base away; base qualities are absent. Amplification of TCR beta CDR3 regions was carried out from RNA transcripts. For the first round of RT-PCR on the TCR CDR3, the HTBI primer set was used together with the Qiagen OneStep RT-PCR kit. Libraries were constructed in a second round of multiplex PCR, after which size selection and purification were carried out. Sequencing of the libraries was done on an Illumina HiSeq2000 using paired-end 100 bp reads. As for the original processing: SOAPnuke was used to process the raw data, with reads discarded if the reads contained adapters or uncalled bases, had a mean Phred below 15, or lacked an exact constant-primer or identifier match. High-quality paired reads were merged using COPE v1.2.5, and each unique nucleotide sequence was defined as a clonotype. MiTCR v1.1 was used to align clonotypes to the IMGT TRBV, TRBD and TRBJ reference segments. Only V-J combinations with frequency above 0.0001, covering 98% to 99.2% of repertoires, were analysed. The TCS score was defined as the ratio of F50 (clonal expansion) to E x V (chaos), calculated using BLOSUM62-based TCRdist between CDR3 peptides within each V-J. Welch's t-statistics and random forest reduced several hundred V-J features to roughly 13, which were used in a naive Bayes classifier (R e1071). TCRdb handled the public reads itself, with Q25 trimming in fastp and clone calling in MiXCR, and kept productive beta chains. Every CDR3 protein is listed once, alongside the most common genes and DNA of its rows. The V and J calls shown here were made by TCRdb, not taken from the authors' results. For this sample there are 450,000 to 650,000 distinct CDR3 sequences; approximately 15% appear just once. Less than 9% of the sample lies in the top ten.

Ophthalmopathy patients had moderately to severely active disease, Clinical Activity Score of at least 3, NOSPECS grade of at least 4, and duration under 3 months. The study excluded patients with uncontrolled infections, other autoimmune diseases, pregnancy or lactation. Clinical symptoms, serum thyroxine and TRAb, thyroid ultrasound, and orbital computed tomography formed the basis for the diagnoses. PBMCs were isolated from about 10 ml of fresh peripheral blood by Ficoll-Paque density gradient centrifugation. Total RNA was extracted with Trizol reagent, and quality was checked on an Agilent 2100 Bioanalyzer.

Rearrangement joined TRBV9 to TRBJ2-3, and 10 junction bases match TRBD2. Sample: blood. The sequence was obtained from a woman aged 18-29 years with Graves' ophthalmopathy. The nucleotides read TGTGCCAGCAGCGTAGCGGCTAGCGGGAGTATAGATACGCAGTATTTT. The translation is CASSVAASGSIDTQYF.